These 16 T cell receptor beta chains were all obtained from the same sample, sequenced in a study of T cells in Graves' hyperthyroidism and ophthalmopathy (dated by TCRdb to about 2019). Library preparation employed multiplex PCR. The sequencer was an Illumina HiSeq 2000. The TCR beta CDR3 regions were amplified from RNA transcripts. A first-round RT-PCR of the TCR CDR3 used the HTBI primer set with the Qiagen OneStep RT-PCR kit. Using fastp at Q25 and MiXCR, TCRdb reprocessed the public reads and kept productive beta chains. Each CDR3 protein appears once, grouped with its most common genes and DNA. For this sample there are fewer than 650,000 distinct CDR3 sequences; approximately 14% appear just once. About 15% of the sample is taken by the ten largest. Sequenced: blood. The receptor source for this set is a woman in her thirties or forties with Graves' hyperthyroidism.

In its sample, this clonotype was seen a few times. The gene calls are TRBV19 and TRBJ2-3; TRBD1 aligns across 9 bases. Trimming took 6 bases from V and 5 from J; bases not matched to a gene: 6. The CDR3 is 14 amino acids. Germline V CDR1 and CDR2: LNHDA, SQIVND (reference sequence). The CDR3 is CASSRDRDRDTQYF. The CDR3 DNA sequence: TGTGCCAGTAGCCGGGACAGGGACAGAGATACGCAGTATTTT. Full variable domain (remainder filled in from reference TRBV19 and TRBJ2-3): DGGITQSPKYLFRKEGQNVTLSCEQNLNHDAMYWYRQDPGQGLRLIYYSQIVNDFQKGDIAEGYSVSREKKESFPLTVTSAQKNPTAFYLCASSRDRDRDTQYFGPGTRLTVL.

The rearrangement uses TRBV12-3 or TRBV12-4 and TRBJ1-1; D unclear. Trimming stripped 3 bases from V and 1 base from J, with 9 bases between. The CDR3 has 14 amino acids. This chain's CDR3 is CASSFNHQNTEAFF. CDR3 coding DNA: TGTGCCAGCAGTTTCAATCACCAGAACACTGAAGCTTTCTTT.

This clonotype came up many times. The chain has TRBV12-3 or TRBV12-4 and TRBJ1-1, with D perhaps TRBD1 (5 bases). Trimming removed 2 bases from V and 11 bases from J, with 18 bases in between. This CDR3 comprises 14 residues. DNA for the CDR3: TGTGCCAGCAGTTTATCGACAGTAATAATGGGGGCTTTCTTT. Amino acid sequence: CASSLSTVIMGAFF.

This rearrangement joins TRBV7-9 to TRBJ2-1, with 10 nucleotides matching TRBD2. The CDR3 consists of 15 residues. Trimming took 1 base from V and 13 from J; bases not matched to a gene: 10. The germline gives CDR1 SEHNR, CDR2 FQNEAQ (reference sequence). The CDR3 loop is CASSLVLAGSFDQFF. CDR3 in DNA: TGTGCCAGCAGCTTAGTACTAGCGGGAAGTTTTGATCAGTTCTTC. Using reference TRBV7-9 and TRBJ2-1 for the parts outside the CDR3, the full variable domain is DTGVSQNPRHKITKRGQNVTFRCDPISEHNRLYWYRQTLGQGPEFLTYFQNEAQLEKSRLLSDRFSAERPKGSFSTLEIQRTEQGDSAMYLCASSLVLAGSFDQFFGPGTRLTVL.

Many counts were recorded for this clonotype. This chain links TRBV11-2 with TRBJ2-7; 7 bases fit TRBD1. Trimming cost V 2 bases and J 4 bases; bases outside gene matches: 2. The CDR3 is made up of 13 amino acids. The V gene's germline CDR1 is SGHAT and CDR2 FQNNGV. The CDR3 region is CASSLLQGYEQYF. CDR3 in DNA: TGTGCCAGCAGCTTACTACAGGGGTACGAGCAGTACTTC.

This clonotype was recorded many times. CDR3 sequence reads: CASSHQTSGRRPQIQHTQYF. CDR3 DNA: TGTGCCAGCAGTCACCAGACTAGCGGACGTAGACCACAGATACAGCATACGCAGTATTTT. The rearrangement uses TRBV6-1 and TRBJ2-3, with TRBD2 identical over 9 bases. Germline loops: CDR1 MNHNS, CDR2 SASEGT. The V segment lost 5 bases and the J segment 7 bases; nucleotides outside the gene matches: 25. The CDR3 contains 20 residues.

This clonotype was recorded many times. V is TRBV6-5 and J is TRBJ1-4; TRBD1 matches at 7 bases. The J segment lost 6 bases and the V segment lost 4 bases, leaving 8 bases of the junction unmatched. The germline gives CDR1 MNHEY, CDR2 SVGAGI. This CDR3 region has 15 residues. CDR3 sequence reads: CASSSLTGRDEKLFF. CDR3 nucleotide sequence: TGTGCCAGCAGTTCATTGACAGGGAGGGATGAAAAACTGTTTTTT.

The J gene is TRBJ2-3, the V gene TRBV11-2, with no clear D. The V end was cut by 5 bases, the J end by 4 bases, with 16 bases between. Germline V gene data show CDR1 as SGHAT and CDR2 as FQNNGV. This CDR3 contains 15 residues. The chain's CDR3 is CASSPFRPPADTQYF. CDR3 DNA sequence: TGTGCCAGCAGCCCCTTCAGGCCCCCCGCAGATACGCAGTATTTT.

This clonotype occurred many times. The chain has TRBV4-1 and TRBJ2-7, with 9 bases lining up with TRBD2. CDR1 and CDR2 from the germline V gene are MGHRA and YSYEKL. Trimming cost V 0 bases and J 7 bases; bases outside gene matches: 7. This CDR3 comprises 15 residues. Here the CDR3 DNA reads TGCGCCAGCAGCCAAGATCGGGGGACTAGCTGGGAGCAGTACTTC. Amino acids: CASSQDRGTSWEQYF.

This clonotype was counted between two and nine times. In DNA, the CDR3 is TGTGCCAGCAGCGGAACCTCTAGCGGAAGCACAGATACGCAGTATTTT. Translated, it gives CASSGTSSGSTDTQYF. This chain links TRBV9 with TRBJ2-3; 7 bases fit TRBD2. J lost 0 bases, V lost 3 bases, and 7 bases had no gene match. Germline CDR1 reads SGDLS; CDR2 reads YYNGEE. CDR3 length equals 16 residues.

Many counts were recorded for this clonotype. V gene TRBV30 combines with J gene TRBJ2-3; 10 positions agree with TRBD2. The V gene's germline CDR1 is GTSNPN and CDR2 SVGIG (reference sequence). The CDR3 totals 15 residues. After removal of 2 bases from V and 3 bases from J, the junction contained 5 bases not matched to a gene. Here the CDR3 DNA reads TGTGCCTGGAGTCGGGCTAGCGGGAGAACAGATACGCAGTATTTT. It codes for CAWSRASGRTDTQYF.

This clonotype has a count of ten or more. This CDR3 is CASSVSPGGRGETQYF. The CDR3 coding sequence is TGTGCCAGCAGCGTGAGCCCGGGAGGAAGGGGAGAGACCCAGTACTTC. This chain connects TRBV9 to TRBJ2-5; 7 nucleotides match TRBD2. J lost 4 bases, V lost 2 bases, and 11 bases had no gene match. CDR1 and CDR2 (germline): SGDLS, YYNGEE. This CDR3 has 16 residues.

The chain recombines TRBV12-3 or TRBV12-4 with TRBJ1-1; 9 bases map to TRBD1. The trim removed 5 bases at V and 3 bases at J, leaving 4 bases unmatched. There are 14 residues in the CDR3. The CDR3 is CASSTGTGHTEAFF. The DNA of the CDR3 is TGTGCCAGCAGTACCGGGACAGGGCACACTGAAGCTTTCTTT.

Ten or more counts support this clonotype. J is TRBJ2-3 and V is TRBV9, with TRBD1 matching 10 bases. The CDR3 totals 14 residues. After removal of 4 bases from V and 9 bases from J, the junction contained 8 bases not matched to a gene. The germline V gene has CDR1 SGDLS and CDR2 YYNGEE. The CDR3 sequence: CASSLSTGQGTQYF. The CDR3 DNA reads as TGTGCCAGCAGCCTAAGTACGGGACAGGGGACGCAGTATTTT.

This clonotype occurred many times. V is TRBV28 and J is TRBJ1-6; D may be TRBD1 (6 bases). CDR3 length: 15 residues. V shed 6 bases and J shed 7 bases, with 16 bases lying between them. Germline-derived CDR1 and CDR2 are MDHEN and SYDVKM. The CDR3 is CASRGGGARNSPLHF. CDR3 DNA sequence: TGTGCCAGCAGGGGGGGCGGGGCGCGAAATTCACCCCTCCACTTT.

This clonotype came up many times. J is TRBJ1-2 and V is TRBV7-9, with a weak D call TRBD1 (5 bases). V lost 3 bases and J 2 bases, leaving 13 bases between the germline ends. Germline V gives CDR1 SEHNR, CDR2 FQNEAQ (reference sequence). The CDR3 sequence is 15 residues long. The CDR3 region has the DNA TGTGCCAGCAGCTTGAAAGGCGGGACCAACTATGGCTACACCTTC. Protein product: CASSLKGGTNYGYTF. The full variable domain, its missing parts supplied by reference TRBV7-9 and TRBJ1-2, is DTGVSQNPRHKITKRGQNVTFRCDPISEHNRLYWYRQTLGQGPEFLTYFQNEAQLEKSRLLSDRFSAERPKGSFSTLEIQRTEQGDSAMYLCASSLKGGTNYGYTFGSGTRLTVV.